Listed below are T cell receptor beta chains from one sample, sequenced in a study of cytomegalovirus exposure and HLA in healthy donors. This table comes from immunoSEQ multiplex PCR, and its TCRdb copy is limited to in-frame clones, with some not included. Here the sample spans 220,000 or so clones, 82% being singletons. Sequenced material: PBMCs. The receptors here all came from a woman aged 40 to 55 in good health and CMV-seronegative. Each CDR3 is given with its conserved first and last residue. The order of the fields is D gene, J gene, clone size, V gene, CDR3 protein, CDR3 DNA. The D gene is left open where the match is weak. The size field is filled for only some rows; it gives once, few, many or a size class.

. | TRBJ2-1 | . | TRBV27 | CASSLVRGGEQFF | TGTGCCAGCAGTTTAGTACGAGGGGGTGAGCAGTTCTTC
. | TRBJ1-3 | . | TRBV28 | CASRSSGNTIYF | TGTGCCAGCAGGAGCTCTGGAAACACCATATATTTT
TRBD1 | TRBJ2-7 | few | TRBV19 | CASSIETGDATSSYEQYF | TGTGCCAGTAGTATAGAGACAGGGGACGCGACAAGCTCCTACGAGCAGTACTTC
TRBD2 | TRBJ2-2 | . | TRBV10-3 | CAMSGREDTGELFF | TGTGCCATGAGCGGGAGAGAGGACACCGGGGAGCTGTTTTTT
. | TRBJ2-5 | . | TRBV11-3 | CASSRVHRETQYF | TGTGCCAGCAGCCGGGTACACAGGGAGACCCAGTACTTC
TRBD1 | TRBJ1-5 | . | TRBV30 | CAWSVRTSEGAGQPQHF | TGTGCCTGGAGTGTACGAACGAGTGAGGGGGCAGGTCAGCCCCAGCATTTT
. | TRBJ1-6 | . | TRBV4-1 | CASSQPDRQTYNSPLHF | TGCGCCAGCAGCCAACCTGACAGGCAAACGTATAATTCACCCCTCCACTTT
. | TRBJ2-7 | few | TRBV10-3 | CASGTTSPYEQYF | TGTGCCAGCGGGACCACTTCCCCCTACGAGCAGTACTTC
. | TRBJ1-1 | once | TRBV7-6 | CASSLDAQNAEAFF | TGTGCCAGCAGCTTAGATGCACAGAACGCTGAAGCTTTCTTT
TRBD1 | TRBJ2-2 | . | TRBV29-1 | CSVRTGNTGELFF | TGCAGCGTTCGGACAGGCAACACCGGGGAGCTGTTTTTT
. | TRBJ2-7 | . | TRBV6-6 | CSSSYSRPTGSEQYF | TGTTCCAGCAGTTACTCCCGCCCTACGGGGTCCGAGCAGTACTTC
. | TRBJ2-2 | . | TRBV5-6 | CASSLDVGGNTGELFF | TGTGCCAGCAGCTTGGATGTAGGGGGAAACACCGGGGAGCTGTTTTTT
TRBD2 | TRBJ2-7 | . | TRBV7-2 | CASSSGTSYEQYF | TGTGCCAGCAGCTCCGGGACTAGCTACGAGCAGTACTTC
. | TRBJ2-1 | few | TRBV9 | CASSVDQGLGNEQFF | TGTGCCAGCAGCGTAGATCAGGGATTGGGCAATGAGCAGTTCTTC
TRBD1 | TRBJ1-6 | . | TRBV28 | CASSLARGLSPLHF | TGTGCCAGCAGTTTGGCCAGGGGGCTGTCACCCCTCCACTTT
TRBD1 | TRBJ1-5 | . | TRBV14 | CASSQDLIEDRDYQPQHF | TGTGCCAGCAGCCAAGATCTCATCGAGGACAGGGATTATCAGCCCCAGCATTTT
. | TRBJ1-5 | . | TRBV6-1 | CASSEERRRGLNQPQHF | TGTGCCAGCAGTGAAGAAAGGAGAAGGGGCCTTAATCAGCCCCAGCATTTT
. | TRBJ2-3 | . | TRBV7-9 | CASSLDTAAEHTQYF | TGTGCCAGCAGCTTAGATACGGCGGCGGAGCATACGCAGTATTTT
TRBD1 | TRBJ2-7 | . | TRBV4-1 | CASTGYRGEQYF | TGCGCCAGCACCGGCTACAGGGGCGAGCAGTACTTC
. | TRBJ1-5 | few | TRBV7-9 | CASSLTHVNQPQHF | TGTGCCAGCAGCTTAACACACGTTAATCAGCCCCAGCATTTT
TRBD1 | TRBJ2-7 | . | TRBV27 | CASSLGTGGEQYF | TGTGCCAGCAGTCTTGGGACAGGGGGCGAGCAGTACTTC
. | TRBJ2-7 | . | TRBV9 | CASSTRRLVNEQYF | TGTGCCAGCAGCACCCGCAGACTAGTAAACGAGCAGTACTTC
TRBD2 | TRBJ2-1 | . | TRBV30 | CAWSLAGGSYNEQFF | TGTGCCTGGAGTCTAGCGGGAGGGTCCTACAATGAGCAGTTCTTC
. | TRBJ2-5 | . | TRBV10-1 | CASSESGATQYF | TGCGCCAGCAGTGAGTCGGGGGCCACCCAGTACTTC
. | TRBJ2-7 | few | TRBV19 | CASSMGQGYEQYF | TGTGCCAGTAGTATGGGGCAGGGCTACGAGCAGTACTTC
. | TRBJ2-2 | . | TRBV2 | CASSESWREFMAGELFF | TGTGCCAGCAGTGAAAGTTGGAGGGAATTCATGGCCGGGGAGCTGTTTTTT
TRBD1 | TRBJ2-7 | . | TRBV18 | CASSPLGQGPEQYF | TGTGCCAGCTCACCTCTTGGACAGGGCCCCGAGCAGTACTTC
TRBD1 | TRBJ1-1 | . | TRBV7-8 | CASSPKQGALETEAFF | TGTGCCAGCAGCCCGAAACAGGGGGCATTGGAAACTGAAGCTTTCTTT
TRBD2 | TRBJ2-7 | . | TRBV27 | CASSYRLAGAYEQYF | TGTGCCAGCAGTTATAGACTAGCGGGAGCCTACGAGCAGTACTTC
. | TRBJ1-5 | . | TRBV27 | CASSLQGLGQPQHF | TGTGCCAGCAGTCTTCAGGGACTCGGTCAGCCCCAGCATTTT
TRBD1 | TRBJ2-2 | . | TRBV7-9 | CASSLKGQGNTGELFF | TGTGCCAGCAGCTTAAAGGGACAGGGGAACACCGGGGAGCTGTTTTTT
. | TRBJ1-3 | . | TRBV6-5 | CASMGLVAGNTIYF | TGTGCCAGCATGGGGCTGGTTGCTGGAAACACCATATATTTT
. | TRBJ2-7 | . | TRBV7-8 | CASSLGVKQYF | TGTGCCAGCAGCTTAGGTGTTAAGCAGTACTTC
. | TRBJ2-7 | . | TRBV7-9 | CASSSSASYEQYF | TGTGCCAGCAGCTCCAGCGCATCTTACGAGCAGTACTTC
TRBD1 | TRBJ1-5 | once | TRBV27 | CASSLGGGIGNQPQHF | TGTGCCAGCAGTTTAGGAGGGGGCATCGGCAATCAGCCCCAGCATTTT
. | TRBJ2-7 | . | TRBV7-9 | CASSSDGRPYEQYF | TGTGCCAGCAGCTCTGACGGCAGGCCCTACGAGCAGTACTTC
. | TRBJ2-2 | . | TRBV6-4 | CASREQGYTGELFF | TGTGCCAGCAGGGAGCAGGGCTACACCGGGGAGCTGTTTTTT
TRBD1 | TRBJ2-7 | . | TRBV29-1 | CSVWDSANYEQYF | TGCAGCGTTTGGGACAGCGCAAACTACGAGCAGTACTTC
TRBD1 | TRBJ1-4 | . | TRBV5-5 | CASSHPDRDGELFF | TGTGCCAGCAGCCACCCGGACAGGGACGGGGAACTGTTTTTT
TRBD2 | TRBJ2-1 | . | TRBV13 | CASSAPGTSGRNEQFF | TGTGCCAGCAGCGCCCCGGGGACTAGCGGGAGGAATGAGCAGTTCTTC
. | TRBJ2-2 | . | TRBV5-1 | CASRQGGEPGELFF | TGCGCCAGCAGACAGGGTGGTGAGCCCGGGGAGCTGTTTTTT
TRBD2 | TRBJ2-7 | . | TRBV2 | CASRPGLAGDVSYEQYF | TGTGCCAGCAGGCCGGGACTAGCGGGAGACGTTTCCTACGAGCAGTACTTC
. | TRBJ2-3 | . | TRBV7-2 | CASSLMRTDTQYF | TGTGCCAGCAGCTTAATGAGAACAGATACGCAGTATTTT
TRBD1 | TRBJ1-1 | . | TRBV2 | CASRQGAMNTEAFF | TGTGCCAGCAGACAGGGGGCTATGAACACTGAAGCTTTCTTT
. | TRBJ2-7 | . | TRBV6-5 | CASSYTSAQDEQYF | TGTGCCAGCAGTTACACCAGTGCTCAGGACGAGCAGTACTTC
TRBD2 | TRBJ2-7 | . | TRBV9 | CASSVGVGGGYEQYF | TGTGCCAGCAGCGTAGGGGTGGGGGGGGGCTACGAGCAGTACTTC
TRBD1 | TRBJ1-2 | . | TRBV27 | CASSLQAGGRHYGYTF | TGTGCCAGCAGTTTACAGGCAGGGGGCCGACACTATGGCTACACCTTC
. | TRBJ2-7 | . | TRBV6-1 | CASSGAGTEHEQYF | TGTGCCAGCAGCGGAGCCGGGACTGAACACGAGCAGTACTTC
. | TRBJ1-4 | . | TRBV28 | CASSLRGGNEKLFF | TGTGCCAGCAGTTTAAGGGGTGGCAATGAAAAACTGTTTTTT